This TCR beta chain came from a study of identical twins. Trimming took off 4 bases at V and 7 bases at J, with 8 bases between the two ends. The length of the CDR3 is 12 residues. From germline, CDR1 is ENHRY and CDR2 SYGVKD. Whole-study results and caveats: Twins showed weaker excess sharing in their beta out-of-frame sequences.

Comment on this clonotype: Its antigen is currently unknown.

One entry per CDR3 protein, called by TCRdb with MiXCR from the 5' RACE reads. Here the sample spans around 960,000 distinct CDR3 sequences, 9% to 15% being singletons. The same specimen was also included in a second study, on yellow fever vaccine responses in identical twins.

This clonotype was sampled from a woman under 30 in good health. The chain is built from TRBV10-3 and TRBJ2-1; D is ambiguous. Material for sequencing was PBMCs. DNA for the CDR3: TGTGCCATCAGTGGCGTGGGGAATGAGCAGTTCTTC. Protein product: CAISGVGNEQFF.